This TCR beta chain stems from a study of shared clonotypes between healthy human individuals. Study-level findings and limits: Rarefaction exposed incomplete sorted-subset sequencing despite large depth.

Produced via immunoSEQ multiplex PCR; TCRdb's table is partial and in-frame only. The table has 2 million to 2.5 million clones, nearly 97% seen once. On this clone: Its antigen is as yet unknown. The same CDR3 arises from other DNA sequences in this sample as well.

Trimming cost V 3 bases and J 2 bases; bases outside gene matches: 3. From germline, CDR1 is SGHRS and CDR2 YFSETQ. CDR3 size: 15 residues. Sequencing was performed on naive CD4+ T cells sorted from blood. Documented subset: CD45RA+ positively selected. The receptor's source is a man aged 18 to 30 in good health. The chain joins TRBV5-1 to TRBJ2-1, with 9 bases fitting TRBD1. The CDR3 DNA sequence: TGCGCCAGCAGCTCCGGGACAGGGCCCTACAATGAGCAGTTCTTC. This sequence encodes CASSSGTGPYNEQFF.